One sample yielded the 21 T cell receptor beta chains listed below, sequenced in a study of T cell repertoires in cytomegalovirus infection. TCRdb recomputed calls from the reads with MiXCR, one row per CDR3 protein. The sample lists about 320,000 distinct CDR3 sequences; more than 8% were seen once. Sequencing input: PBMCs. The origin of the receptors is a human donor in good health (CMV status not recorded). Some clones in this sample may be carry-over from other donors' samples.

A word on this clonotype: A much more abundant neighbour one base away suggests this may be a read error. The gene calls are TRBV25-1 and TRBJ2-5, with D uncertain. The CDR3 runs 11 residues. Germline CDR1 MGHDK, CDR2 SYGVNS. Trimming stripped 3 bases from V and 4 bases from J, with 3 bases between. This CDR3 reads CASSDGETQYF. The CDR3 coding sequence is TGTGCCAGCAGTGATGGAGAGACCCAGTACTTC.

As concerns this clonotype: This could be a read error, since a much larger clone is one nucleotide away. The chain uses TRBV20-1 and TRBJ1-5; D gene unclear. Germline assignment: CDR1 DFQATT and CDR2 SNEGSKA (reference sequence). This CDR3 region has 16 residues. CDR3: CSATSPWPYSNQPKHF. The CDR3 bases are TGCAGTGCCACCTCCCCTTGGCCTTATAGCAATCAGCCCAAGCATTTT.

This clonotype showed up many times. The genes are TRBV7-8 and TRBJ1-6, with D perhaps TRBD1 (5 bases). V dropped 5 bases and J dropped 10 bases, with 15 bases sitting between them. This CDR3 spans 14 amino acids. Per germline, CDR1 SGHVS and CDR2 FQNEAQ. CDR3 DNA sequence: TGTGCCAGCAGCCCCAGGGAAGGAGGCTCACCCCTCCACTTT. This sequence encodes CASSPREGGSPLHF.

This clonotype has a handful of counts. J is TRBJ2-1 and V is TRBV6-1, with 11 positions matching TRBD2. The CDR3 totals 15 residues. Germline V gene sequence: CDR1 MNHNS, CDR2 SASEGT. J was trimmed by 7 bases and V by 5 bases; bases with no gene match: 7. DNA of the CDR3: TGTGCCAGCAGTTCGTACACTAGCGGGAGTAATGAGCAGTTCTTC. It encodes CASSSYTSGSNEQFF.

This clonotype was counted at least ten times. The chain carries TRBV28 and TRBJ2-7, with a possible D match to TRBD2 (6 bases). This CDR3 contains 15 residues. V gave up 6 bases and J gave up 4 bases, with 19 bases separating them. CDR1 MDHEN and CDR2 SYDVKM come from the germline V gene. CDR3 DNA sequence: TGTGCCAGCAGCCCCCCGGGGCTAGCGAGGTACGAGCAGTACTTC. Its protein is CASSPPGLARYEQYF.

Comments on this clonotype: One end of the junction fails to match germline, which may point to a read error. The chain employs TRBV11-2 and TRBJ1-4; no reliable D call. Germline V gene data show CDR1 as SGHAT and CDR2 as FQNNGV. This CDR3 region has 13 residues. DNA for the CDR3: TGTGCCAGCAGCTTCGGGAGAGATGAAGAACTGTTTTTT. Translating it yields CASSFGRDEELFF.

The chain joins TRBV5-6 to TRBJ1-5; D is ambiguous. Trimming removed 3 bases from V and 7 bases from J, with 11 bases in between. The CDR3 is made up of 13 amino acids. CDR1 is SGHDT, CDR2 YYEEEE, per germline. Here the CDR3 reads CASSSVGRQPQHF. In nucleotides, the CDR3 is TGTGCCAGCAGCTCGGTAGGGAGACAGCCCCAGCATTTT.

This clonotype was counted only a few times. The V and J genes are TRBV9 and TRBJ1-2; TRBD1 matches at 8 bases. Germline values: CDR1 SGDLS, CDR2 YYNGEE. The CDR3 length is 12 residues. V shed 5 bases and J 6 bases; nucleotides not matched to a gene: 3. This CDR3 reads CASRGQGDGYTF. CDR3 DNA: TGTGCCAGCAGAGGACAGGGAGATGGCTACACCTTC.

CDR3: CASSLGWGDGTEAFF. The CDR3, as DNA: TGTGCCAGCAGCTTAGGTTGGGGGGATGGCACTGAAGCTTTCTTT. The rearrangement uses TRBV13 and TRBJ1-1; a weak D match, TRBD1 (5 bases). This CDR3 spans 15 amino acids. V was pared by 0 bases and J by 4 bases, with 12 bases between. CDR1 PRHDT and CDR2 FYEKMQ come from the germline V gene (reference sequence).

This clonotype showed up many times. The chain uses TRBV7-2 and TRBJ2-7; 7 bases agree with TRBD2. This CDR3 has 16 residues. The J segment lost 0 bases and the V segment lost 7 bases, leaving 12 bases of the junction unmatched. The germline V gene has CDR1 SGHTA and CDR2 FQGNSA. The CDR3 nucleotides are TGTGCCAGCACCCTAATCGCGGGAGCCAGCTCCTACGAGCAGTACTTC. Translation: CASTLIAGASSYEQYF.

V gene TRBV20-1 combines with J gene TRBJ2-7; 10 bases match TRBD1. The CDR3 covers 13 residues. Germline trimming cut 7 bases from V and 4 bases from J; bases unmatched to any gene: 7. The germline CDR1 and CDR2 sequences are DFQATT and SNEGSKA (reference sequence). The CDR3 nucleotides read TGCAGTGTCCCGGGACAGGGGTTTTACGAGCAGTACTTC. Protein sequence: CSVPGQGFYEQYF.

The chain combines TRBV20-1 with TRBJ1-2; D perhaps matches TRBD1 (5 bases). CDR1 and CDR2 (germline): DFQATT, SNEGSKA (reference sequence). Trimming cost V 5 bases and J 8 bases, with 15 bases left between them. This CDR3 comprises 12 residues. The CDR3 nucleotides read TGCAGTGCTGCGGGACTGCCTCGGGGCTACACCTTC. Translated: CSAAGLPRGYTF.

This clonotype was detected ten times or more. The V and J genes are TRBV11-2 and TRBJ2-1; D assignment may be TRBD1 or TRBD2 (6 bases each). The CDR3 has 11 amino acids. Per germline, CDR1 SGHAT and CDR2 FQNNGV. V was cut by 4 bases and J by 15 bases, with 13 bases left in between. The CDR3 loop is CASSSTGRRFF. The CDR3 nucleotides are TGTGCCAGCAGCTCCACAGGGAGGCGGTTCTTC.

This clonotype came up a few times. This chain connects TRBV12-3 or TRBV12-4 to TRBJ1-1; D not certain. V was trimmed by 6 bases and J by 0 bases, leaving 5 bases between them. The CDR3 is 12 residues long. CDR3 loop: CASREMNTEAFF. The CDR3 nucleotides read TGTGCCAGCAGGGAAATGAACACTGAAGCTTTCTTT.

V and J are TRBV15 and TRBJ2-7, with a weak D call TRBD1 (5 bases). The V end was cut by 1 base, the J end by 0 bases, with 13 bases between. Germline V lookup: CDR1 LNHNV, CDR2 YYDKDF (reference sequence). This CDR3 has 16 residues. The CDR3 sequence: CATSRGRAASSYEQYF. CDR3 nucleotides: TGTGCCACCAGCAGAGGCAGGGCAGCCTCCTCCTACGAGCAGTACTTC.

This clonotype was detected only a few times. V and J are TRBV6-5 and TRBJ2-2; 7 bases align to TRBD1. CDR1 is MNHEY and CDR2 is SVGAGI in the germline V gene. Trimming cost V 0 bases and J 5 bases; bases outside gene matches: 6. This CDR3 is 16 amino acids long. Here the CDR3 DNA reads TGTGCCAGCAGTTACTCGGGAAGGGGGCGGACCGGGGAGCTGTTTTTT. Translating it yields CASSYSGRGRTGELFF.

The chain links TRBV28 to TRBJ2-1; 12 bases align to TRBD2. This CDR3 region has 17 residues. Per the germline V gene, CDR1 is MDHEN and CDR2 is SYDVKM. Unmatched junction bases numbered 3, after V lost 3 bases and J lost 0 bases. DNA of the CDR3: TGTGCCAGCAGTTTGACTAGCGGGAGTAGCTCCTACAATGAGCAGTTCTTC. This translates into CASSLTSGSSSYNEQFF.

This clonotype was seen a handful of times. The CDR3 reads CASIRVGGRTEAFF. Written as DNA, the CDR3 is TGTGCCAGCATCAGAGTGGGGGGTCGGACTGAAGCTTTCTTT. The genes are TRBV28 and TRBJ1-1; D is possibly TRBD1 (5 bases). The germline V and J ends were trimmed by 7 bases and 5 bases, with 17 bases remaining between them. CDR3 length: 14 amino acids. CDR1 MDHEN and CDR2 SYDVKM come from the germline V gene.

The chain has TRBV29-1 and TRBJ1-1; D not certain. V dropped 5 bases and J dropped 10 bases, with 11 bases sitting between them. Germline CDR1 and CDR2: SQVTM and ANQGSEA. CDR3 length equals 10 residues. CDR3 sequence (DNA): TGCAGCGTTCTGGACTCTGGAGCTTTCTTT. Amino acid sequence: CSVLDSGAFF.

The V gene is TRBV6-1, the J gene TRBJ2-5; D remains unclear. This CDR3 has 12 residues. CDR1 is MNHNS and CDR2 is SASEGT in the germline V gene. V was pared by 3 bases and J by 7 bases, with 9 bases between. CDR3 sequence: CASSDPLATQYF. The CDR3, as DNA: TGTGCCAGCAGTGACCCTCTGGCGACCCAGTACTTC.

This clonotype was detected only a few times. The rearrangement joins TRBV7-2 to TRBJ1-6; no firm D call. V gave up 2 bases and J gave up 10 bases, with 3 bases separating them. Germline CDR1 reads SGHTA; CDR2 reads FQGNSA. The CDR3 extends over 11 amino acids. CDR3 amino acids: CASSLQSPLHF. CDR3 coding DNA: TGTGCCAGCAGCTTACAGTCACCCCTCCACTTT.